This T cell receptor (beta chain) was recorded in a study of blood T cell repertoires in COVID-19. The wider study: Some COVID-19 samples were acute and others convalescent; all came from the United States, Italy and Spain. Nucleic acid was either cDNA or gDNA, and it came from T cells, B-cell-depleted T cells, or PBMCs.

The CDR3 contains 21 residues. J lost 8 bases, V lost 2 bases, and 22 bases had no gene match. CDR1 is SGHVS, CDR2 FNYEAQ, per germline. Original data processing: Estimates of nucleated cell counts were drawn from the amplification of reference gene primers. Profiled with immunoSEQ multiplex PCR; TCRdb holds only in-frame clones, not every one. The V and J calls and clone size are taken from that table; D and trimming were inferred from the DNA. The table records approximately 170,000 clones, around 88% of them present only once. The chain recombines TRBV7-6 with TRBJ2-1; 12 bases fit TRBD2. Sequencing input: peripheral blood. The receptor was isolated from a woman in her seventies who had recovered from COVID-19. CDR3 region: CASSLRAGTSGPLPRSDEQFF. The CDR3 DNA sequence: TGTGCCAGCAGCTTACGGGCCGGGACTAGCGGGCCTCTCCCCCGTAGCGATGAGCAGTTCTTC.